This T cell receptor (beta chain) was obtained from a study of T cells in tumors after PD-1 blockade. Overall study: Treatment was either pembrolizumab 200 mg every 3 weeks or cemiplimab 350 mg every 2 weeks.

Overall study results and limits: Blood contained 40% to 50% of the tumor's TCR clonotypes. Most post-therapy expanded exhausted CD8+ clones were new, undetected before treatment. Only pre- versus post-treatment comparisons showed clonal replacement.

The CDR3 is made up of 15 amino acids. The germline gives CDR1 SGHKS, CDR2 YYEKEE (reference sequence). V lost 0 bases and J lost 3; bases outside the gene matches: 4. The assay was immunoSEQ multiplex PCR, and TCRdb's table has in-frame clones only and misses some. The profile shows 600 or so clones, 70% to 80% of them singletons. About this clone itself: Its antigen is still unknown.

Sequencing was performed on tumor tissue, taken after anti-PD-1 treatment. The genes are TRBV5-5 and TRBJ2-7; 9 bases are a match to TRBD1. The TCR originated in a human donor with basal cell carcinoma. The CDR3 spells CASSLAGQGFYEQYF. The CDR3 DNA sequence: TGTGCCAGCAGCTTGGCGGGACAGGGATTCTACGAGCAGTACTTC.